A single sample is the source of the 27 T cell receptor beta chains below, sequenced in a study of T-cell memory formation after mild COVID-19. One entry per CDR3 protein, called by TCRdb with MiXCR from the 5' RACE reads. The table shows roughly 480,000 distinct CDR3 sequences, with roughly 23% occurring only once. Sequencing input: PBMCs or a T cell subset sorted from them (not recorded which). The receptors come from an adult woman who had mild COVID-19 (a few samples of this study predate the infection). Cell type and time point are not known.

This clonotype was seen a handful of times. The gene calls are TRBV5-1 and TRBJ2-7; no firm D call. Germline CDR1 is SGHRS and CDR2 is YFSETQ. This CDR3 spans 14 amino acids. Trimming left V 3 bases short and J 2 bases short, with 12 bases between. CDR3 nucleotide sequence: TGCGCCAGCAGCTCCCCAGACGTTACCTACGAGCAGTACTTC. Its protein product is CASSSPDVTYEQYF.

CDR3 region: CASSQKPGRATYEQYF. In DNA form, the CDR3 reads TGTGCCAGCAGCCAGAAACCCGGACGGGCTACCTACGAGCAGTACTTC. V gene TRBV14 combines with J gene TRBJ2-7; D gene unclear. Germline values: CDR1 SGHDN, CDR2 FVKESK. The V end was cut by 3 bases, the J end by 2 bases, with 17 bases between. CDR3 length equals 16 residues. The variable domain in full, completed from reference TRBV14 and TRBJ2-7, reads EAGVTQFPSHSVIEKGQTVTLRCDPISGHDNLYWYRRVMGKEIKFLLHFVKESKQDESGMPNNRFLAERTGGTYSTLKVQPAELEDSGVYFCASSQKPGRATYEQYFGPGTRLTVT.

The CDR3 DNA sequence: TGTGCCAGCGTCTGGGACAGCCCCACCCCTGAAGCTTTCTTT. Translation gives CASVWDSPTPEAFF. V gene TRBV2 combines with J gene TRBJ1-1, with TRBD1 identical over 7 bases. After removal of 8 bases from V and 6 bases from J, the junction contained 12 bases not matched to a gene. CDR3 size: 14 residues. CDR1 is SNHLY and CDR2 is FYNNEI in the germline V gene.

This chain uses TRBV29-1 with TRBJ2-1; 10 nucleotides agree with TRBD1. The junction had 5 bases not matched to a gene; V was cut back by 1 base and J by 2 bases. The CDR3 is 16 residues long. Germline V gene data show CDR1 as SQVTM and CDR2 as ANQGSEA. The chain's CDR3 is CSVEVPGQGTYNEQFF. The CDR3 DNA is TGCAGCGTTGAAGTACCGGGACAGGGGACCTACAATGAGCAGTTCTTC.

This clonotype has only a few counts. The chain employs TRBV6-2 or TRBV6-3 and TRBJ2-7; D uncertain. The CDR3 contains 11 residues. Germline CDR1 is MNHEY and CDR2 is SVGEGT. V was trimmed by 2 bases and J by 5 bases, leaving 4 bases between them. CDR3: CASSYLHEQYF. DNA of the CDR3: TGTGCCAGCAGTTACCTTCACGAGCAGTACTTC.

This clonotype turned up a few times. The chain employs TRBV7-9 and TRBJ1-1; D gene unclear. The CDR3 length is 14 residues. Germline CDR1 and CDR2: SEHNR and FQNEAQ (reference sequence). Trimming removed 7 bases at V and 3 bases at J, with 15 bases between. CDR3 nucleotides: TGTGCCAGCACCCCAGCAGGTCCCTACACTGAAGCTTTCTTT. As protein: CASTPAGPYTEAFF.

The CDR3 bases are TGTGCCAGCAGTAGTCGGGCAGGGGGCTACGAGCAGTACTTC. Its translation: CASSSRAGGYEQYF. The chain combines TRBV12-3 or TRBV12-4 with TRBJ2-7; 7 bases agree with TRBD1. V shed 5 bases and J 3 bases; nucleotides not matched to a gene: 7. This CDR3 comprises 14 residues.

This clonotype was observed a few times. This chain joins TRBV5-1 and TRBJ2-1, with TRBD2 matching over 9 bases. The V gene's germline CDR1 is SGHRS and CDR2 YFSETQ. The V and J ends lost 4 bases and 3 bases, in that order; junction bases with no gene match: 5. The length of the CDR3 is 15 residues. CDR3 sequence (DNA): TGCGCCAGCAGCGAAAGCGGGGGGCTCTACAATGAGCAGTTCTTC. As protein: CASSESGGLYNEQFF.

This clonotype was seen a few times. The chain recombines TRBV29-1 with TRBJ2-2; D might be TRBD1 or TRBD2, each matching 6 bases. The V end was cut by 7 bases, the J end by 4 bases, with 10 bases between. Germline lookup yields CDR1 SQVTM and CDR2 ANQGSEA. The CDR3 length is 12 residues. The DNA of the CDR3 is TGCAGCGCCGGGGGCGGCACCGGGGAGCTGTTTTTT. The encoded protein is CSAGGGTGELFF.

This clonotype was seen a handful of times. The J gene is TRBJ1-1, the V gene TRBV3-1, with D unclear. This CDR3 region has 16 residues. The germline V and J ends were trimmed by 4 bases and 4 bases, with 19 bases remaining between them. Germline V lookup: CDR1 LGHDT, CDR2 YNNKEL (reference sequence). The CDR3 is CASSPKFKGAGTEAFF. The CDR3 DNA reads TGTGCCAGCAGCCCCAAATTTAAGGGAGCGGGCACTGAAGCTTTCTTT.

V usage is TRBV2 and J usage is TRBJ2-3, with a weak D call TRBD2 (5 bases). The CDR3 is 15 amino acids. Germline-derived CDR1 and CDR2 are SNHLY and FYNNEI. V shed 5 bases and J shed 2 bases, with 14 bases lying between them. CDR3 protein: CASSTLGEYTDTQYF. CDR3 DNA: TGTGCCAGCAGTACCCTTGGGGAGTACACAGATACGCAGTATTTT.

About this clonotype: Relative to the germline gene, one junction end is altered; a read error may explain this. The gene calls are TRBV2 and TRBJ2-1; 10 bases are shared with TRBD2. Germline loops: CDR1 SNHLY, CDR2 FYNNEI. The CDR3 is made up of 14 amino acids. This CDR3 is CASSGTSGLQIRVF. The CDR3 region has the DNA TGTGCCAGCAGTGGGACTAGCGGCTTGCAAATAAGAGTCTTC.

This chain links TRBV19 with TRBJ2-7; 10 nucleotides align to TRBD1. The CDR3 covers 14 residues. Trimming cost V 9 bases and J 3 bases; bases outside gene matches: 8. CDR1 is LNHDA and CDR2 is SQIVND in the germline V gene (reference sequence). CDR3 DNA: TGTGCCAGCCATGGACAGGGGGGGAACTACGAGCAGTACTTC. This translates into CASHGQGGNYEQYF.

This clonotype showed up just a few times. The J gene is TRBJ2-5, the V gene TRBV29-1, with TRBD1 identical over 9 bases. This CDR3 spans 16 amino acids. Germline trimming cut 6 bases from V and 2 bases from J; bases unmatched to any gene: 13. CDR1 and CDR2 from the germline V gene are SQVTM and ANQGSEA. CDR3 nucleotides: TGCAGCGTAACCGGGTGGACAGGGGTCATACAAGAGACCCAGTACTTC. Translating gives CSVTGWTGVIQETQYF.

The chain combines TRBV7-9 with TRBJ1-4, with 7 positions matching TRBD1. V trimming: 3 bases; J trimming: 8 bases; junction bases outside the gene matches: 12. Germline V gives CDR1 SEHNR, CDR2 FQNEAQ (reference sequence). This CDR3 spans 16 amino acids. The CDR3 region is CASSFGISGGTEKLFF. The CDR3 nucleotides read TGTGCCAGCAGCTTCGGAATTTCAGGGGGAACAGAAAAACTGTTTTTT.

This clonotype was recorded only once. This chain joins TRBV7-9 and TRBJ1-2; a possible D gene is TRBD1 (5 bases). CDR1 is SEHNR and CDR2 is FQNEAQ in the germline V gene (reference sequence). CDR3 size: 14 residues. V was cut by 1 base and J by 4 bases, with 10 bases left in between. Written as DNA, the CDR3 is TGTGCCAGCAGCTTAGTGAACGGGGGCTATGGCTACACCTTC. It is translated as CASSLVNGGYGYTF.

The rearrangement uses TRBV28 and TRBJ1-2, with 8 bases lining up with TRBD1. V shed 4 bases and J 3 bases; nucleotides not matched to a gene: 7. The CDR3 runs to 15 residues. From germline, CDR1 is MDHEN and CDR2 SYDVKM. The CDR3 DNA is TGTGCCAGCAGTTCCATTCGACAGGGGCACTATGGCTACACCTTC. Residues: CASSSIRQGHYGYTF.

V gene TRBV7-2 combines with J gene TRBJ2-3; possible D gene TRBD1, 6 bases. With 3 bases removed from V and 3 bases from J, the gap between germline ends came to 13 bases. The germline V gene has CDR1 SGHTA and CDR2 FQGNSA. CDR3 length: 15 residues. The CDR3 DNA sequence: TGTGCCAGCAGCTTCCAGGGGTATCGAACAGATACGCAGTATTTT. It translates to CASSFQGYRTDTQYF.

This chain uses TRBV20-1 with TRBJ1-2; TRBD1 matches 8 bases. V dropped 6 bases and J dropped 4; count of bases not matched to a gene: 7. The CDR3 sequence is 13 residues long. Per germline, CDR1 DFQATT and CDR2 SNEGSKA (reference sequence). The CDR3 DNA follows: TGCAGTGCCAGGACAGGGTCCGGCTATGGCTACACCTTC. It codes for CSARTGSGYGYTF.

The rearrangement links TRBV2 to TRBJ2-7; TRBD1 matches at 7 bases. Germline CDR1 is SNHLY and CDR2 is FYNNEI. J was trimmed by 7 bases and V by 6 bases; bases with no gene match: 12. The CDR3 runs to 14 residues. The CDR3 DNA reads TGTGCCAGCAGAAGAGACAGGGAGATAGGGGAGCAGTACTTC. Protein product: CASRRDREIGEQYF.

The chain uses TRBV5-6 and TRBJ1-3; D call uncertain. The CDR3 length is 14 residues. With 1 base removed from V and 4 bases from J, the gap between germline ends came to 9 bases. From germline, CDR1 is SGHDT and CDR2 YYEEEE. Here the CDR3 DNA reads TGTGCCAGCAGCTTGAGGGTGCGCGGAAACACCATATATTTT. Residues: CASSLRVRGNTIYF.

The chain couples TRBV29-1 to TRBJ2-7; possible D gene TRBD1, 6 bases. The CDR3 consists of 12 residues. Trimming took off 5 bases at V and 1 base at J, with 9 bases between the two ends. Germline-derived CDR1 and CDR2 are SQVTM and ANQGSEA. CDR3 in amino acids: CSVRTESYEQYF. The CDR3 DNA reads TGCAGCGTTAGGACAGAATCCTACGAGCAGTACTTC.

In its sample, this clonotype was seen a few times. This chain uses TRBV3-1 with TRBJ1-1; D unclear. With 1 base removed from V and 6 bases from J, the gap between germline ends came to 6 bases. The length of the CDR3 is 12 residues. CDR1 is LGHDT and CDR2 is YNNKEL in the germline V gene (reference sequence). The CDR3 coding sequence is TGTGCCAGCAGCCAAGGACGATCTGAAGCTTTCTTT. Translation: CASSQGRSEAFF.

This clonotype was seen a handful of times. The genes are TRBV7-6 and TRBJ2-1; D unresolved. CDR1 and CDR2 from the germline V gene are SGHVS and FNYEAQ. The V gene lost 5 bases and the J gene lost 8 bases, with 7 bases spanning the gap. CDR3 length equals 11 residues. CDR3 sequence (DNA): TGTGCCAGCAGCATGTTCGATGAGCAGTTCTTC. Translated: CASSMFDEQFF.

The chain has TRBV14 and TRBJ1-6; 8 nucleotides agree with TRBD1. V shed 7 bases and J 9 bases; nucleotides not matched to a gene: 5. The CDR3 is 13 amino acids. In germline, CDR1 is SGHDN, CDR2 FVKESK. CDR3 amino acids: CASNRDRSSPLHF. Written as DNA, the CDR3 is TGTGCCAGCAACCGGGACAGGTCTTCACCCCTCCACTTT.

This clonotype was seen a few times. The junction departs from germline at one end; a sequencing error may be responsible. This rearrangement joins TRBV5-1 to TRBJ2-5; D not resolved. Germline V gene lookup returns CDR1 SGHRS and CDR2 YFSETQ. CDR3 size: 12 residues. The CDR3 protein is CASSLSVEAQYF. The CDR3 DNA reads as TGCGCCAGCAGCTTGAGCGTAGAGGCCCAGTACTTC.

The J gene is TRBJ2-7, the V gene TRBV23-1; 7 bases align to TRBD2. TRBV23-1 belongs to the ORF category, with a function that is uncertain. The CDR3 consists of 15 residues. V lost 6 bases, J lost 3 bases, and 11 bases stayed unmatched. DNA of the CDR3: TGCGCCAGCAGCCGAGAGAGGGAGGGTGACTACGAGCAGTACTTC. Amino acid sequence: CASSREREGDYEQYF.